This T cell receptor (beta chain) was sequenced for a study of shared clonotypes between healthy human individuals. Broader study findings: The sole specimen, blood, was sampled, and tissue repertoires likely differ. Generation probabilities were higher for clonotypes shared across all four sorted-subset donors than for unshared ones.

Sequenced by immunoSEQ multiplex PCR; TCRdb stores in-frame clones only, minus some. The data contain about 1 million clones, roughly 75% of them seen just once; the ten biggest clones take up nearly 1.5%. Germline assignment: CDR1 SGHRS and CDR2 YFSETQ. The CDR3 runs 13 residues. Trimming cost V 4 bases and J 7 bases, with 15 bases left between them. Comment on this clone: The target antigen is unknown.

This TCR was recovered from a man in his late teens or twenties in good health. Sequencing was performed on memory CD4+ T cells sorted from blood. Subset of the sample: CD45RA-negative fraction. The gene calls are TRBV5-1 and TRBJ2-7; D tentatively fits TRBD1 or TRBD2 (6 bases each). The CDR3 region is CASSLGTQGEQYF. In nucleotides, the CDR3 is TGCGCCAGCAGCCTAGGGACTCAGGGGGAGCAGTACTTC.